The 2 T cell receptor beta chains below all came from one sample that was sequenced in a study of blood T cell repertoires in COVID-19. Clones were read by immunoSEQ multiplex PCR, and TCRdb kept only the in-frame ones, dropping some. Among a few hundred thousand clones listed, 90% were seen once. Sequences were obtained from PBMCs or T cells enriched from blood (not recorded which). Receptors were obtained from a man aged 18-30 years who had recovered from COVID-19.

This chain connects TRBV7-2 to TRBJ1-2, with no clear D. The CDR3 spans 15 residues. The germline V and J ends were trimmed by 2 bases and 5 bases, with 15 bases remaining between them. Germline lookup yields CDR1 SGHTA and CDR2 FQGNSA. The CDR3 here is CASSLIQANSYGYTF. The CDR3, as DNA: TGTGCCAGCAGCTTAATTCAGGCGAACTCTTATGGCTACACCTTC.

The CDR3 DNA reads as TGTGCCACCAGCAGCCGATGGCGGGGCGCAGACAATGAGCAGTTCTTC. Residues: CATSSRWRGADNEQFF. The chain combines TRBV15 with TRBJ2-1, with a tentative D call TRBD2 (6 bases). In germline, CDR1 is LNHNV, CDR2 YYDKDF (reference sequence). V was shortened by 3 bases and J by 5 bases, with 17 bases between the two germline ends. This CDR3 has 16 amino acids. The full variable domain, rest sourced from reference TRBV15 and TRBJ2-1, is DAMVIQNPRYQVTQFGKPVTLSCSQTLNHNVMYWYQQKSSQAPKLLFHYYDKDFNNEADTPDNFQSRRPNTSFCFLDIRSPGLGDTAMYLCATSSRWRGADNEQFFGPGTRLTVL.